This T cell receptor (beta chain) was identified during a study of HIV-infected patients and healthy controls. This clonotype has at least ten counts. MiXCR, applied by TCRdb to the 5' RACE reads, yields one record per CDR3 protein. The table shows 19,000 or so distinct CDR3 sequences, with roughly 20% occurring only once. V shed 2 bases and J shed 4 bases, with 14 bases lying between them. The CDR3 is made up of 15 amino acids. In germline, CDR1 is MNHEY, CDR2 SMNVEV (reference sequence). Material: CD8+ T cells from blood. The clonotype originates from a human donor in good health. The rearrangement links TRBV27 to TRBJ1-1; D might be TRBD1 (5 bases). As DNA, the CDR3 is TGTGCCAGCAGTTTACCCCAACAGGCCCCCACTGAAGCTTTCTTT. Residues: CASSLPQQAPTEAFF.